Listed here is a single T cell receptor beta chain. The data were obtained in a study of blood T cell repertoires in COVID-19. Whole-study context: Collection of acute and convalescent COVID-19 samples took place in the United States, Italy and Spain. Nucleic acid was either cDNA or gDNA, and it came from T cells, B-cell-depleted T cells, or PBMCs.

Methods used by the authors: Amplifying reference gene primers gave estimates of nucleated cell counts. Clones were sequenced by immunoSEQ multiplex PCR, and TCRdb holds only the in-frame ones, with some missing. That table supplies the V and J calls and clone size; D and trimming were determined from the DNA. The table shows some 200,000 clones, with 89% occurring only once. CDR3 length: 16 residues. Between the trimmed V and J ends, which lost 4 bases and 6 bases, there was a span of 19 bases. Germline assignment: CDR1 LNHDA and CDR2 SQIVND (reference sequence). The receptor comes from a woman aged 40 to 50 with acute or convalescent COVID-19. The J gene is TRBJ1-3, the V gene TRBV19; D not certain. The sequenced sample was peripheral blood. The CDR3, as DNA: TGTGCCAGTAGTAGCCTGCTGGGCGACCCTTTAAACACCATATATTTT. Protein product: CASSSLLGDPLNTIYF.